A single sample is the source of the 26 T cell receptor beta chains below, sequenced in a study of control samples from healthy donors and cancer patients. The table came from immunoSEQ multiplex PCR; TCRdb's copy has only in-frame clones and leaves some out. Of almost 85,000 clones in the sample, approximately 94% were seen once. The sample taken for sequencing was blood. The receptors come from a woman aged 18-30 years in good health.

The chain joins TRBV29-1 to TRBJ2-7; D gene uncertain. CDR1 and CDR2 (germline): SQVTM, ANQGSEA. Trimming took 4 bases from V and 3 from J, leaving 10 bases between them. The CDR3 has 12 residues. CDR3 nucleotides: TGCAGCGTTGGTTCGGGTGTCTACGAGCAGTACTTC. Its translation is CSVGSGVYEQYF.

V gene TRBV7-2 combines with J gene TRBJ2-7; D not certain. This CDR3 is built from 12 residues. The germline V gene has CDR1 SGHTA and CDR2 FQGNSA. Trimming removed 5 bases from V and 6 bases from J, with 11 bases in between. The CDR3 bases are TGTGCCAGCAGCCACTTCTTTTCCGAGCAGTACTTC. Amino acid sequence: CASSHFFSEQYF.

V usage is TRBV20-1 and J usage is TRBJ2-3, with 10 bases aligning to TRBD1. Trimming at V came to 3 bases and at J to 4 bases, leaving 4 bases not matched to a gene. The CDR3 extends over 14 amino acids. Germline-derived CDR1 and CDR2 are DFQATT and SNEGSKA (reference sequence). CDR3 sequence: CSASVTGGPDTQYF. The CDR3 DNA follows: TGCAGTGCTAGTGTGACAGGGGGCCCAGATACGCAGTATTTT.

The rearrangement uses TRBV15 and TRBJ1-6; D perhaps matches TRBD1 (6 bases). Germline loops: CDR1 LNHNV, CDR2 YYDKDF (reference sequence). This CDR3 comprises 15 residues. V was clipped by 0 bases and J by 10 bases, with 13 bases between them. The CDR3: CATSREQGAESPLHF. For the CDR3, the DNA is TGTGCCACCAGCAGAGAACAGGGCGCGGAGTCACCCCTCCACTTT.

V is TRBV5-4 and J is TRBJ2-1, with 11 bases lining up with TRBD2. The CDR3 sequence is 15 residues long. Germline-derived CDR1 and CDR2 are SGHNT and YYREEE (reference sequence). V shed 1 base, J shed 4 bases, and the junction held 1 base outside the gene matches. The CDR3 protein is CASSLRTSGYNEQFF. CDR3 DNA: TGTGCCAGCAGCTTGCGGACTAGCGGGTACAATGAGCAGTTCTTC.

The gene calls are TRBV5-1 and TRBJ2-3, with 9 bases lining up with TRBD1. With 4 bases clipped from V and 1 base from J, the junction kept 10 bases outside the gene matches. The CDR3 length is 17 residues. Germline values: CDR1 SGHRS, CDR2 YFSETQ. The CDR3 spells CASSPGQGWGGTDTQYF. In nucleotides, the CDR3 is TGCGCCAGCAGCCCCGGACAGGGGTGGGGTGGCACAGATACGCAGTATTTT.

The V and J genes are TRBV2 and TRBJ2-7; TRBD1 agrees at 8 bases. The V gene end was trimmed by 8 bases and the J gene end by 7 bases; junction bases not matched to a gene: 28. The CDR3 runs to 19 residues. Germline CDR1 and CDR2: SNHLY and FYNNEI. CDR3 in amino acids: CASRDAAGQAAPDSGEQYF. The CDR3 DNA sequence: TGTGCCAGCCGGGACGCGGCGGGACAGGCGGCGCCGGACTCCGGAGAGCAGTACTTC.

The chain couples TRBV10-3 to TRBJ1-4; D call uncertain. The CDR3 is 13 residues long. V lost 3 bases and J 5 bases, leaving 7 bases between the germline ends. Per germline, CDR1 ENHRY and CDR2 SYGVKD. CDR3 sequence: CAISEGMNEKLFF. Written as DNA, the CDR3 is TGTGCCATCAGTGAAGGCATGAATGAAAAACTGTTTTTT.

The CDR3: CASSPPSHTGNQYF. The CDR3 nucleotides are TGTGCCAGCTCACCCCCTTCCCACACAGGGAATCAGTACTTC. The chain combines TRBV18 with TRBJ2-5; TRBD1 might be the D (6 bases). V was shortened by 3 bases and J by 11 bases, with 19 bases between the two germline ends. Germline lookup yields CDR1 KGHSH and CDR2 LQKENI. CDR3 length: 14 amino acids.

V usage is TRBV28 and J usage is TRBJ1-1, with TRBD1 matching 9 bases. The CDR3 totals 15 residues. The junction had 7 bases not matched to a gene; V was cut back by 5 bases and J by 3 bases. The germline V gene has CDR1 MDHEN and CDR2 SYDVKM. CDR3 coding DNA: TGTGCCAGCAGTGGATACAGGGGGCCGGACACTGAAGCTTTCTTT. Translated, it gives CASSGYRGPDTEAFF.

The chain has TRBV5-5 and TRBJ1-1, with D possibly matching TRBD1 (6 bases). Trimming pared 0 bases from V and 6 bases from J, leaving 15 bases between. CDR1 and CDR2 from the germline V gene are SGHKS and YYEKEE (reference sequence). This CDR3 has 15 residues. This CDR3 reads CASSLVRGAGSEAFF. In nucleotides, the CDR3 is TGTGCCAGCAGCTTGGTCAGGGGCGCGGGGTCTGAAGCTTTCTTT.

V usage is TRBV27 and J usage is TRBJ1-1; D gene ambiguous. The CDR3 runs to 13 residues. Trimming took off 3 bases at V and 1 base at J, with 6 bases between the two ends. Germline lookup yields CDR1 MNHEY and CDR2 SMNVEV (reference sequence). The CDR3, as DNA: TGTGCCAGCAGTTTGGGAGAGAACACTGAAGCTTTCTTT. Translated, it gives CASSLGENTEAFF.

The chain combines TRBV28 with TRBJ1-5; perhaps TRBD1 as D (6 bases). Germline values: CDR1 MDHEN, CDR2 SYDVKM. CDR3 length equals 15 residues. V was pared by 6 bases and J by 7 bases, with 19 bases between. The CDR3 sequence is CASSEEGVNVQPQHF. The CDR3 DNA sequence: TGTGCCAGCAGCGAAGAGGGGGTTAATGTCCAGCCCCAGCATTTT.

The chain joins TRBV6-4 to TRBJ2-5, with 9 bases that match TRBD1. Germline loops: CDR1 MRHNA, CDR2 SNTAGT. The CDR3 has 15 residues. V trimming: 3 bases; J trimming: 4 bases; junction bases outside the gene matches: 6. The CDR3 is CASSERTGEGETQYF. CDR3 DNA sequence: TGTGCCAGCAGTGAAAGGACAGGGGAAGGAGAGACCCAGTACTTC.

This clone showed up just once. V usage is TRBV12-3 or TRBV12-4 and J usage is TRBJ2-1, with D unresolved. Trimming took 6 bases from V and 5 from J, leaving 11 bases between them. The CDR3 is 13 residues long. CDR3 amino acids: CASSLSRDNEQFF. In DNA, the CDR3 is TGTGCCAGCAGCCTGTCACGAGACAATGAGCAGTTCTTC.

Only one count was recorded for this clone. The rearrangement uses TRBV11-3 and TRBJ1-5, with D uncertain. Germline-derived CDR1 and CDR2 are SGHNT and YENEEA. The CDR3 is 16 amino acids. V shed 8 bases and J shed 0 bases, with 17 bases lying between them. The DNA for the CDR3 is TGTGCCAGCGCCCATGGGGTGGGAGATAGCAATCAGCCCCAGCATTTT. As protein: CASAHGVGDSNQPQHF.

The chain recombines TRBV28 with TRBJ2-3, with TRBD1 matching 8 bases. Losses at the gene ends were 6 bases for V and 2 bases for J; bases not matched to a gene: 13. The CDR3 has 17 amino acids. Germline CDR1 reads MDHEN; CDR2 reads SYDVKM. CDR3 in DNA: TGTGCCAGCAGAGACATAAAGAGGACAGGGTTCACAGATACGCAGTATTTT. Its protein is CASRDIKRTGFTDTQYF.

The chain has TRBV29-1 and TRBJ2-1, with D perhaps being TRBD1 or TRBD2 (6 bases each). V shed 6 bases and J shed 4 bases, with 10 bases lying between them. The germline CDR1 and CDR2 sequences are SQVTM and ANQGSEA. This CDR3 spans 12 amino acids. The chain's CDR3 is CSVEGVYNEQFF. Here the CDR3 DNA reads TGCAGCGTGGAGGGGGTGTACAATGAGCAGTTCTTC.

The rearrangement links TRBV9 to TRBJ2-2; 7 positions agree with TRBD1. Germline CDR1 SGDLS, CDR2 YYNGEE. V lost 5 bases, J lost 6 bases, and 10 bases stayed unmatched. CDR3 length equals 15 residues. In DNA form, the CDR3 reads TGTGCCAGCAGTACCGGGACAGCCCTCGCCGGGGAGCTGTTTTTT. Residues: CASSTGTALAGELFF. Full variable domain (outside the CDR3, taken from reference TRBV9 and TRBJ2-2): DSGVTQTPKHLITATGQRVTLRCSPRSGDLSVYWYQQSLDQGLQFLIQYYNGEERAKGNILERFSAQQFPDLHSELNLSSLELGDSALYFCASSTGTALAGELFFGEGSRLTVL.

CDR3 region: CASAVQGKTGEQYF. The CDR3 DNA reads TGTGCCAGCGCTGTACAGGGTAAGACGGGCGAGCAGTACTTC. The chain carries TRBV2 and TRBJ2-7, with D perhaps TRBD1 (6 bases). CDR1 and CDR2 from the germline V gene are SNHLY and FYNNEI. Trimming left V 8 bases short and J 6 bases short, with 20 bases between. The CDR3 totals 14 residues.

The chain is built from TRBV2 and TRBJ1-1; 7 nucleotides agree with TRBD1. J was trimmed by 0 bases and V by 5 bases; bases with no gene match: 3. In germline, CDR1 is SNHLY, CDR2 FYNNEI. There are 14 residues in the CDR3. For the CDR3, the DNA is TGTGCCAGCAGTCTACAGGGGATGAACACTGAAGCTTTCTTT. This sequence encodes CASSLQGMNTEAFF.

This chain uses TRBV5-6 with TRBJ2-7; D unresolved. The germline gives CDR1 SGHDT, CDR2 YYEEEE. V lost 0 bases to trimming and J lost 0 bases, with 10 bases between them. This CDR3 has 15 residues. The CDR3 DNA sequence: TGTGCCAGCAGCTTGGTCGCAGGAGACTCCTACGAGCAGTACTTC. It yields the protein CASSLVAGDSYEQYF.

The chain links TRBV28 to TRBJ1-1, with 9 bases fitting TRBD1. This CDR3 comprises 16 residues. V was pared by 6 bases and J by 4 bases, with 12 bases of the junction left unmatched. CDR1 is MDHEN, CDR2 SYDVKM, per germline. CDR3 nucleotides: TGTGCCAGCAGCTCGATATCTCCGGGACAGGGCACTGAAGCTTTCTTT. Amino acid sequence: CASSSISPGQGTEAFF.

CDR3 bases: TGTGCCAGTATTGGCGGGGCCACCGGGGAGCTGTTTTTT. As protein: CASIGGATGELFF. This chain uses TRBV19 with TRBJ2-2, with a possible D match to TRBD2 (6 bases). V lost 7 bases and J 4 bases, leaving 10 bases between the germline ends. The CDR3 totals 13 residues. CDR1 and CDR2 from the germline V gene are LNHDA and SQIVND (reference sequence). Looking up the rest from reference TRBV19 and TRBJ2-2 gives the full variable domain: DGGITQSPKYLFRKEGQNVTLSCEQNLNHDAMYWYRQDPGQGLRLIYYSQIVNDFQKGDIAEGYSVSREKKESFPLTVTSAQKNPTAFYLCASIGGATGELFFGEGSRLTVL.

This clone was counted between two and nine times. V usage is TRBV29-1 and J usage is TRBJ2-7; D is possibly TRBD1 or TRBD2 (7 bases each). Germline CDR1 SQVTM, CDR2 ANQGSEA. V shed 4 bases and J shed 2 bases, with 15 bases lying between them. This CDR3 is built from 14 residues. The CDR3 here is CSVGEAGGAYEQYF. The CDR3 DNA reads TGCAGCGTTGGGGAGGCAGGGGGGGCCTACGAGCAGTACTTC.

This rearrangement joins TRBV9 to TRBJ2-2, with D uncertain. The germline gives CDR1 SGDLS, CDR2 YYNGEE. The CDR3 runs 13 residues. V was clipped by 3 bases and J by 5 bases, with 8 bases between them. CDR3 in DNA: TGTGCCAGCAGCGCCCCCTTAACCGGGGAGCTGTTTTTT. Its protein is CASSAPLTGELFF.